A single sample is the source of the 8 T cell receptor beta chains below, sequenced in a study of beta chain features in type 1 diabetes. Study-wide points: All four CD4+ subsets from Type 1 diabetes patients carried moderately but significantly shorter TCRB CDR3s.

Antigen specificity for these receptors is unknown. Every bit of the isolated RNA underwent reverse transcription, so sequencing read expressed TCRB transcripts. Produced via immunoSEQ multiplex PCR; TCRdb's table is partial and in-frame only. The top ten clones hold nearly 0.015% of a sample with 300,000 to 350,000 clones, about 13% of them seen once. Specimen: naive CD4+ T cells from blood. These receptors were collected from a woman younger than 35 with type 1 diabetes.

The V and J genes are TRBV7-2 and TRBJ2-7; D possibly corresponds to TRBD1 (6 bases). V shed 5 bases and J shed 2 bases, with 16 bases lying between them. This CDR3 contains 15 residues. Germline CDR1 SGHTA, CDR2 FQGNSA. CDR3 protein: CASSLRGGLPYEQYV. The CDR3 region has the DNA TGTGCCAGCAGCCTCAGAGGGGGTCTCCCCTACGAGCAGTACGTC.

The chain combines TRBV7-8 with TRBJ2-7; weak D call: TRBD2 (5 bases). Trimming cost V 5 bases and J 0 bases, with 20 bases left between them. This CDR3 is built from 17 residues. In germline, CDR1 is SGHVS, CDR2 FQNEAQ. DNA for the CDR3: TGTGCCAGCAGCCTTCGCCGCGACTATGCTATCTCCTACGAGCAGTACTTC. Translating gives CASSLRRDYAISYEQYF. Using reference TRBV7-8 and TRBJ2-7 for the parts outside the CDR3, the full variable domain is GAGVSQSPRYKVAKRGQDVALRCDPISGHVSLFWYQQALGQGPEFLTYFQNEAQLDKSGLPSDRFFAERPEGSVSTLKIQRTQQEDSAVYLCASSLRRDYAISYEQYFGPGTRLTVT.

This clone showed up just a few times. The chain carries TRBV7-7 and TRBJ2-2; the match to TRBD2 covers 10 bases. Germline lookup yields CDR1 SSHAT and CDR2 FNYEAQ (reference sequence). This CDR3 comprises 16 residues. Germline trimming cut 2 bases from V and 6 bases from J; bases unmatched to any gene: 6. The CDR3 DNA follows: TGTGCCAGCAGCTTAACGACTAGCGGGTACTCCGGGGAGCTGTTTTTT. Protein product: CASSLTTSGYSGELFF. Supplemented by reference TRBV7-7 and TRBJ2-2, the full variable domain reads GAGVSQSPRYKVTKRGQDVTLRCDPISSHATLYWYQQALGQGPEFLTYFNYEAQPDKSGLPSDRFSAERPEGSISTLTIQRTEQRDSAMYRCASSLTTSGYSGELFFGEGSRLTVL.

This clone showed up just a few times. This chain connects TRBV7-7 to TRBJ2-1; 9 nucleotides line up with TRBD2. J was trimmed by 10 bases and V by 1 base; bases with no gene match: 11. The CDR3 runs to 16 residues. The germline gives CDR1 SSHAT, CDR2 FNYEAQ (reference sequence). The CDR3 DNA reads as TGTGCCAGCAGCTTAGGGGGCGGGAGGGCCTCGGAAGAGCAGTTCTTC. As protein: CASSLGGGRASEEQFF.

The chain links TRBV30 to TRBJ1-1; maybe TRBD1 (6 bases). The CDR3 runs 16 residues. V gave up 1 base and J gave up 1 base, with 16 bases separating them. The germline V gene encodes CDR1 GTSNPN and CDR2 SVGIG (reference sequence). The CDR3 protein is CAWSGQVYIWNTEAFF. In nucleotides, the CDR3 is TGTGCCTGGAGTGGACAGGTTTATATCTGGAACACTGAAGCTTTCTTT.

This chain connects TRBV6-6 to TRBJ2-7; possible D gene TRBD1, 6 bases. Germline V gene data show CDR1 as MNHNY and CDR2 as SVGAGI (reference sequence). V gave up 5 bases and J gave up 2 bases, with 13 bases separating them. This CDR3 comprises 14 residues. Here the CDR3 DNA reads TGTGCCAGCAGTACCTCGGACAGAGCCTACGAGCAGTACTTC. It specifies CASSTSDRAYEQYF.

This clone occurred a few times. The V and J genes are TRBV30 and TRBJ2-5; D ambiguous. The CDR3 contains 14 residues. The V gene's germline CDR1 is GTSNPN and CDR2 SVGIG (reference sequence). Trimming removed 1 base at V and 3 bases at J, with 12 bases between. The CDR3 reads CAWSDGWYKETQYF. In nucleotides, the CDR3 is TGTGCCTGGAGTGACGGGTGGTATAAAGAGACCCAGTACTTC.

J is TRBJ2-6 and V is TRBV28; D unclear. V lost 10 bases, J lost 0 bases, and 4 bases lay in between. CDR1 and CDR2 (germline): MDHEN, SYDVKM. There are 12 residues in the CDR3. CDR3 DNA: TGTGCCACTACCTCTGGGGCCAACGTCCTGACTTTC. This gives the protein CATTSGANVLTF.